The source of this T cell receptor beta chain is a study of blood T cells in healthy people across ages. Notes on the study in general: Relative to aged donors, long-lived donors carried more naive CD4+ cells and displayed higher diversity.

Through a sample-barcoded 5' primer and a J-beta primer mix, a second PCR was run for about 7 to 12 cycles. TCRdb called the 5' RACE reads again in MiXCR, with one record for every CDR3 protein. The sample lists around 1,000,000 distinct CDR3 sequences; approximately 25% were seen once. Germline CDR1 is KGHDR and CDR2 is SFDVKD. Trimming took 4 bases from V and 9 from J, leaving 21 bases between them. This CDR3 has 16 residues. Worth noting for this clonotype: Antigen specificity is unknown.

Drawing of peripheral blood yielded about 10 milliliters from each donor. Separately, the same data were catalogued under a study of T cells of mothers and their children. This second study says: Sequencing got over 10 million TCR beta CDR3 reads from each mother and approximately 3 million from each child. Related mother-child pairs shared slightly more overlap than unrelated pairs, but the difference was non-significant.

The clonotype was recovered from a girl aged 2-10 years in good health. What was sequenced was blood. The V gene is TRBV24-1, the J gene TRBJ2-1, with D perhaps matching TRBD2 (5 bases). The DNA of the CDR3 is TGTGCCACCAGTGAGCCCGGGATTTCCGGGGTGGGTGAGCAGTTCTTC. It specifies CATSEPGISGVGEQFF.